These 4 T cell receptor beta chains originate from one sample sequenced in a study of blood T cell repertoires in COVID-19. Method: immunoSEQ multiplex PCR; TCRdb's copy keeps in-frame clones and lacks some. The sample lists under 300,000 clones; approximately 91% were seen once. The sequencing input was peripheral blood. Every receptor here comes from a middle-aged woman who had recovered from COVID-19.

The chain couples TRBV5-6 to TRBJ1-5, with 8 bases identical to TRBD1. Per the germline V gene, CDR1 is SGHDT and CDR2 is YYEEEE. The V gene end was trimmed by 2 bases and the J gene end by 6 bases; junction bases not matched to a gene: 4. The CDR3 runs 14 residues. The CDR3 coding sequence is TGTGCCAGCAGCTTTCAGGGGGCGCGTCAGCCCCAGCATTTT. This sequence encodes CASSFQGARQPQHF. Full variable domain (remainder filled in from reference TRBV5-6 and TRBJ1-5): DAGVTQSPTHLIKTRGQQVTLRCSPKSGHDTVSWYQQALGQGPQFIFQYYEEEERQRGNFPDRFSGHQFPNYSSELNVNALLLGDSALYLCASSFQGARQPQHFGDGTRLSIL.

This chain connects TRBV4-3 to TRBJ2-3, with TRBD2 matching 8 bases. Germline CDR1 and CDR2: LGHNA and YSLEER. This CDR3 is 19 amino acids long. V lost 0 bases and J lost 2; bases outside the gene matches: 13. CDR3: CASSQDFSVTGGLTDTQYF. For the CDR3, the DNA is TGCGCCAGCAGCCAAGATTTCTCGGTAACGGGAGGGCTCACAGATACGCAGTATTTT.

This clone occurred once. In nucleotides, the CDR3 is TGTGCCAGCAGTCCGCAACAGGGGGCGAGGGAGCAGTACTTC. It encodes CASSPQQGAREQYF. This chain links TRBV27 with TRBJ2-7; 9 nucleotides match TRBD1. CDR3 length equals 14 residues. Germline CDR1 reads MNHEY; CDR2 reads SMNVEV (reference sequence). With V trimmed by 5 bases and J by 7 bases, 9 bases remained unmatched.

The CDR3 loop is CASSLDVSGRATGSYEQYF. CDR3 coding DNA: TGCGCCAGCAGCTTGGATGTTAGCGGGAGGGCCACGGGCTCCTACGAGCAGTACTTC. This rearrangement joins TRBV5-1 to TRBJ2-7, with 11 bases identical to TRBD2. Losses at the gene ends were 0 bases for V and 0 bases for J; bases not matched to a gene: 11. This CDR3 has 19 amino acids. Germline V gives CDR1 SGHRS, CDR2 YFSETQ.